The 8 T cell receptor beta chains presented below share a single source sample, sequenced in a study of shared clonotypes between healthy human individuals. Selected positively for CCR7 and CD45RO-negative, naive CD8 cells excluded terminally differentiated effector memory CD45RA+ cells. Repertoires were generated with immunoSEQ multiplex PCR, while TCRdb's copy carries only in-frame clones and drops some. The repertoire holds roughly 2 million clones, about 95% seen once, with around 1.1% in the top ten. Sequencing was carried out using naive CD8+ T cells sorted from blood. These receptors came from a man aged 18 to 35 in good health.

J is TRBJ2-7 and V is TRBV6-5; 9 nucleotides match TRBD1. The V gene's germline CDR1 is MNHEY and CDR2 SVGAGI. The CDR3 is made up of 15 amino acids. With 6 bases clipped from V and 3 bases from J, the junction kept 9 bases outside the gene matches. CDR3 in amino acids: CASSPSATGGYEQYF. The CDR3 DNA follows: TGTGCCAGCAGCCCCTCCGCGACAGGGGGCTACGAGCAGTACTTC.

The chain recombines TRBV6-1 with TRBJ2-7; D is ambiguous. Germline V CDR1 and CDR2: MNHNS, SASEGT. The V end lost 6 bases, the J end lost 0 bases, and 15 bases lay between the germline ends. The CDR3 sequence is 15 residues long. The CDR3 reads CASSAQKLSSYEQYF. In DNA, the CDR3 is TGTGCCAGCAGCGCCCAGAAGTTAAGCTCCTACGAGCAGTACTTC.

V is TRBV6-5 and J is TRBJ1-2; the match to TRBD1 covers 7 bases. The germline CDR1 and CDR2 sequences are MNHEY and SVGAGI. CDR3 length: 13 amino acids. The J segment lost 7 bases and the V segment lost 6 bases, leaving 8 bases of the junction unmatched. Written as DNA, the CDR3 is TGTGCCAGCAGCCCTACAGGGGCGGCTGGCTACACCTTC. Translating it yields CASSPTGAAGYTF.

This clone was observed once. The rearrangement links TRBV27 to TRBJ2-5, with TRBD2 matching over 15 bases. The CDR3 runs to 17 residues. V lost 5 bases and J lost 5; bases outside the gene matches: 9. Germline assignment: CDR1 MNHEY and CDR2 SMNVEV (reference sequence). The CDR3 loop is CASSPRTSGRARETQYF. Here the CDR3 DNA reads TGTGCCAGCAGTCCACGGACTAGCGGGAGGGCCAGGGAGACCCAGTACTTC.

The chain has TRBV29-1 and TRBJ2-7; D remains ambiguous. V shed 3 bases and J shed 5 bases, with 11 bases lying between them. The CDR3 totals 12 residues. Germline lookup yields CDR1 SQVTM and CDR2 ANQGSEA. The CDR3 spells CSVELGSNEQYF. The CDR3 region has the DNA TGCAGCGTTGAGTTGGGGTCCAACGAGCAGTACTTC.

The V and J genes are TRBV4-3 and TRBJ2-7, with TRBD2 identical over 7 bases. CDR3 size: 18 residues. CDR1 is LGHNA and CDR2 is YSLEER in the germline V gene. V was pared by 0 bases and J by 0 bases, with 11 bases of the junction left unmatched. The CDR3 here is CASSQDFGEGLYSYEQYF. The CDR3 DNA sequence: TGCGCCAGCAGCCAAGATTTTGGGGAGGGACTGTACTCCTACGAGCAGTACTTC.

This chain links TRBV28 with TRBJ2-5, with a tentative D call TRBD1 (5 bases). There are 16 residues in the CDR3. V was clipped by 5 bases and J by 0 bases, with 16 bases between them. Per germline, CDR1 MDHEN and CDR2 SYDVKM. The CDR3 region is CASSLGPLGYQETQYF. In nucleotides, the CDR3 is TGTGCCAGCAGTCTGGGGCCCCTTGGGTACCAAGAGACCCAGTACTTC.

The V and J genes are TRBV5-5 and TRBJ1-2; TRBD1 aligns across 7 bases. In germline, CDR1 is SGHKS, CDR2 YYEKEE (reference sequence). V trimming: 4 bases; J trimming: 3 bases; junction bases outside the gene matches: 12. The CDR3 extends over 16 amino acids. CDR3 amino acids: CASSTSDRENHYGYTF. The CDR3 coding sequence is TGTGCCAGCAGCACCTCAGACAGGGAAAACCACTATGGCTACACCTTC.